These 27 T cell receptor beta chains originate from one sample sequenced in a study of T cells in Graves' hyperthyroidism and ophthalmopathy (dated by TCRdb to about 2019). The library was prepared using multiplex PCR. Reads for this sample came from an Illumina HiSeq 2000. Amplification of TCR beta CDR3 regions was carried out from RNA transcripts. The first round of RT-PCR for the TCR CDR3 was performed with the HTBI primer set and the Qiagen OneStep RT-PCR kit. Using fastp at Q25 and MiXCR, TCRdb reprocessed the public reads and kept productive beta chains. Rows are unified per CDR3 protein, each entry keeping the most common DNA and genes. This sample lists a few hundred thousand distinct CDR3 sequences; around 15% were detected once. In total, the top ten clones hold roughly 3% of the sample. Specimen: blood. The receptor source for this set is a woman aged 35 to 49 with Graves' ophthalmopathy.

This clonotype was counted between two and nine times. This chain joins TRBV7-2 and TRBJ2-3; TRBD2 aligns across 9 bases. This CDR3 region has 15 residues. Germline lookup yields CDR1 SGHTA and CDR2 FQGNSA. V shed 6 bases and J 3 bases; nucleotides not matched to a gene: 7. DNA for the CDR3: TGTGCCAGCAGGCCCCCGGGACTAGCAACAGATACGCAGTATTTT. Translation: CASRPPGLATDTQYF.

This clonotype was found a few times. The V call is TRBV10-3, the J call TRBJ2-1; 11 nucleotides align to TRBD2. CDR3 size: 15 residues. The germline V gene has CDR1 ENHRY and CDR2 SYGVKD. Losses at the gene ends were 2 bases for V and 4 bases for J; bases not matched to a gene: 1. In DNA, the CDR3 is TGTGCCATCAGTGAGAGGACTAGCGGGTACAATGAGCAGTTCTTC. It specifies CAISERTSGYNEQFF.

This chain connects TRBV3-1 to TRBJ2-7; maybe TRBD2 (6 bases). Deletions cut 5 bases from V and 0 bases from J, with 11 bases between. CDR3 length equals 14 residues. Germline V lookup: CDR1 LGHDT, CDR2 YNNKEL (reference sequence). As DNA, the CDR3 is TGTGCCAGCAGCGACACTAGCCTCTCCTACGAGCAGTACTTC. This translates into CASSDTSLSYEQYF.

J is TRBJ1-1 and V is TRBV2; D is unresolved. Looked up from germline, CDR1 is SNHLY and CDR2 is FYNNEI. CDR3 length equals 13 residues. The ends were cut back, 4 bases at V and 2 bases at J, with 8 bases in the middle. For the CDR3, the DNA is TGTGCCAGCAGTGTGGCGTTCAACACTGAAGCTTTCTTT. Protein: CASSVAFNTEAFF.

There are a few counts of this clonotype. V is TRBV9 and J is TRBJ2-1; the match to TRBD2 covers 10 bases. The CDR3 length is 16 residues. Trimming cost V 3 bases and J 7 bases; bases outside gene matches: 10. Germline V gene data show CDR1 as SGDLS and CDR2 as YYNGEE. CDR3 sequence: CASSARSGRAGNEQFF. The DNA of the CDR3 is TGTGCCAGCAGCGCCCGAAGCGGGAGGGCCGGGAATGAGCAGTTCTTC.

This clonotype was counted between two and nine times. The rearrangement joins TRBV20-1 to TRBJ2-1, with TRBD1 as a possible D gene (7 bases). Germline CDR1 is DFQATT and CDR2 is SNEGSKA (reference sequence). Deletions cut 2 bases from V and 9 bases from J, with 17 bases between. The CDR3 is 14 residues long. The CDR3 DNA reads as TGCAGTGCTAGAAATCGTTTTCAGGGGGGTGAGCAGTTCTTC. It translates to CSARNRFQGGEQFF.

This clonotype was seen ten or more times. The rearrangement joins TRBV28 to TRBJ2-3; D is possibly TRBD2 (5 bases). Germline-derived CDR1 and CDR2 are MDHEN and SYDVKM. The CDR3 covers 16 residues. The V end lost 4 bases, the J end lost 6 bases, and 20 bases lay between the germline ends. CDR3 residues: CASSSRSRRSWDTQYF. The DNA of the CDR3 is TGTGCCAGCAGTTCCCGTTCTAGGAGGTCGTGGGATACGCAGTATTTT.

The chain has TRBV6-1 and TRBJ2-7; TRBD2 aligns across 8 bases. Germline values: CDR1 MNHNS, CDR2 SASEGT. This CDR3 is built from 15 residues. V shed 10 bases and J 0 bases; nucleotides not matched to a gene: 11. The CDR3 sequence is CANRLSGGSSYEQYF. DNA of the CDR3: TGTGCCAACAGACTAAGCGGGGGAAGCTCCTACGAGCAGTACTTC.

The chain couples TRBV10-3 to TRBJ1-5; D may be TRBD1 (6 bases). Trimming left V 9 bases short and J 6 bases short, with 15 bases between. This CDR3 contains 13 residues. The germline V gene has CDR1 ENHRY and CDR2 SYGVKD. CDR3 sequence: CAMGADRFQPQHF. CDR3 DNA sequence: TGTGCCATGGGGGCAGATCGATTTCAGCCCCAGCATTTT.

To note about this clonotype: This may stem from a read error, because a much larger clone lies one nucleotide away. The CDR3 region has the DNA TGCAGTGCTAAAGGCTCTGGAAACACCATACATTTT. Encoded protein: CSAKGSGNTIHF. This rearrangement joins TRBV20-1 to TRBJ1-3, with D unclear. The length of the CDR3 is 12 residues. The germline CDR1 and CDR2 sequences are DFQATT and SNEGSKA (reference sequence).

This clonotype came up a few times. V and J are TRBV30 and TRBJ1-6; D unclear. There are 12 residues in the CDR3. Trimming took 3 bases from V and 7 from J, leaving 7 bases between them. CDR1 is GTSNPN, CDR2 SVGIG, per germline (reference sequence). The CDR3 DNA follows: TGTGCCTGGAGAAGGTCAAATTCACCCCTCCACTTT. Protein: CAWRRSNSPLHF.

This clonotype was detected only once. The chain carries TRBV19 and TRBJ2-2; 8 bases line up with TRBD1. Trimming at V came to 4 bases and at J to 2 bases, leaving 3 bases not matched to a gene. CDR3 length: 15 residues. Germline CDR1 is LNHDA and CDR2 is SQIVND (reference sequence). As DNA, the CDR3 is TGTGCCAGTAGTAACCCAGGGGGCAACACCGGGGAGCTGTTTTTT. Amino acids: CASSNPGGNTGELFF. The variable domain in full, with the rest retrieved from reference TRBV19 and TRBJ2-2, is DGGITQSPKYLFRKEGQNVTLSCEQNLNHDAMYWYRQDPGQGLRLIYYSQIVNDFQKGDIAEGYSVSREKKESFPLTVTSAQKNPTAFYLCASSNPGGNTGELFFGEGSRLTVL.

The rearrangement links TRBV5-1 to TRBJ1-2; 7 bases line up with TRBD1. This CDR3 has 14 amino acids. The trim removed 4 bases at V and 7 bases at J, leaving 10 bases unmatched. The germline V gene has CDR1 SGHRS and CDR2 YFSETQ. The CDR3: CASSHRTGSTGYTF. As DNA, the CDR3 is TGCGCCAGCAGCCATCGGACAGGTTCTACTGGCTACACCTTC.

The chain joins TRBV7-3 to TRBJ2-2; D gene uncertain. Germline V gene lookup returns CDR1 SGHTA and CDR2 FQGTGA. This CDR3 spans 16 amino acids. V was trimmed by 1 base and J by 2 bases, leaving 11 bases between them. CDR3 DNA: TGTGCCAGCAGCTTAAGCCTAGTCAGTAACACCGGGGAGCTGTTTTTT. It is translated as CASSLSLVSNTGELFF.

This clonotype was recorded many times. The J gene is TRBJ1-4, the V gene TRBV28, with D perhaps matching TRBD1 (5 bases). The CDR3 runs to 12 residues. Germline assignment: CDR1 MDHEN and CDR2 SYDVKM. The V end lost 9 bases, the J end lost 7 bases, and 12 bases lay between the germline ends. The DNA of the CDR3 is TGTGCCAGTCGGACCGGGGGTGAAAAACTGTTTTTT. It is translated as CASRTGGEKLFF.

In its sample, this clonotype was seen many times. This chain connects TRBV11-2 to TRBJ2-7; unclear D gene. The V end lost 0 bases, the J end lost 8 bases, and 11 bases lay between the germline ends. Germline V gene data show CDR1 as SGHAT and CDR2 as FQNNGV. This CDR3 has 13 amino acids. The CDR3 DNA reads as TGTGCCAGCAGCTTAGACTCCCGGCTTCAGCAGTACTTC. It translates to CASSLDSRLQQYF.

The table lists this clonotype with a few counts. The chain recombines TRBV28 with TRBJ2-7; 11 nucleotides agree with TRBD1. The CDR3 covers 20 residues. Germline lookup yields CDR1 MDHEN and CDR2 SYDVKM. After removal of 1 base from V and 1 base from J, the junction contained 15 bases not matched to a gene. The CDR3 reads CASSLFHFGQGAIESYEQYF. In nucleotides, the CDR3 is TGTGCCAGCAGTTTATTTCATTTCGGACAGGGGGCGATTGAGTCCTACGAGCAGTACTTC. The entire variable domain, with the rest obtained from reference TRBV28 and TRBJ2-7, is as follows: DVKVTQSSRYLVKRTGEKVFLECVQDMDHENMFWYRQDPGLGLRLIYFSYDVKMKEKGDIPEGYSVSREKKERFSLILESASTNQTSMYLCASSLFHFGQGAIESYEQYFGPGTRLTVT.

This clonotype was seen repeatedly, ten times or more. This chain links TRBV14 with TRBJ1-1; no clear D. Deletions cut 0 bases from V and 4 bases from J, with 6 bases between. In germline, CDR1 is SGHDN, CDR2 FVKESK. The CDR3 loop spans 13 amino acids. The CDR3 DNA follows: TGTGCCAGCAGCCAAGATCGGGCCACTGAAGCTTTCTTT. Residues: CASSQDRATEAFF.

V and J are TRBV10-1 and TRBJ2-5; possible D gene TRBD1, 6 bases. This CDR3 is built from 14 residues. Per the germline V gene, CDR1 is WNHNN and CDR2 is SYGVQD (reference sequence). V shed 0 bases and J shed 4 bases, with 9 bases lying between them. In DNA, the CDR3 is TGCGCCAGCAGTGAGTCGCAGGGGCGAGAGACCCAGTACTTC. This encodes CASSESQGRETQYF.

The chain uses TRBV18 and TRBJ1-1, with D hard to call. The V end was cut by 3 bases, the J end by 6 bases, with 14 bases between. This CDR3 contains 14 residues. Germline CDR1 is KGHSH and CDR2 is LQKENI. CDR3 sequence (DNA): TGTGCCAGCTCACCGATGGGGTTAAGGGCTGAAGCTTTCTTT. Translating gives CASSPMGLRAEAFF. Full variable domain (remainder filled in from reference TRBV18 and TRBJ1-1): NAGVMQNPRHLVRRRGQEARLRCSPMKGHSHVYWYRQLPEEGLKFMVYLQKENIIDESGMPKERFSAEFPKEGPSILRIQQVVRGDSAAYFCASSPMGLRAEAFFGQGTRLTVV.

V usage is TRBV28 and J usage is TRBJ2-5; 7 nucleotides match TRBD2. Looked up from germline, CDR1 is MDHEN and CDR2 is SYDVKM. The CDR3 has 15 amino acids. V lost 5 bases, J lost 2 bases, and 8 bases stayed unmatched. The CDR3 DNA reads as TGTGCCAGCAGTGGGGCTAGCGGACCACAAGAGACCCAGTACTTC. This encodes CASSGASGPQETQYF.

This clonotype was counted at least ten times. The J gene is TRBJ2-1, the V gene TRBV2; the match to TRBD1 covers 8 bases. The CDR3 is 14 residues long. With V trimmed by 0 bases and J by 5 bases, 0 bases remained unmatched. Germline CDR1 SNHLY, CDR2 FYNNEI. This chain's CDR3 is CASSEAGQDNEQFF. The CDR3 nucleotides read TGTGCCAGCAGTGAAGCGGGACAGGACAATGAGCAGTTCTTC.

The V gene is TRBV19, the J gene TRBJ1-2; D not certain. The CDR3 is 12 residues long. Trimming cost V 4 bases and J 5 bases, with 8 bases left between them. Germline V gene sequence: CDR1 LNHDA, CDR2 SQIVND (reference sequence). The CDR3 nucleotides read TGTGCCAGTAGTACCACAGCTTATGGCTACACCTTC. This encodes CASSTTAYGYTF.

At least ten counts were recorded for this clonotype. The chain has TRBV10-3 and TRBJ2-5; a weak D match, TRBD2 (6 bases). V was shortened by 0 bases and J by 1 base, with 9 bases between the two germline ends. The germline CDR1 and CDR2 sequences are ENHRY and SYGVKD. The CDR3 spans 15 residues. This CDR3 reads CAISESEGTQETQYF. DNA of the CDR3: TGTGCCATCAGTGAGTCGGAGGGGACCCAAGAGACCCAGTACTTC.

This clonotype appeared many times. The J gene is TRBJ2-7, the V gene TRBV12-3 or TRBV12-4; TRBD2 matches 8 bases. This CDR3 region has 13 residues. V shed 6 bases and J 3 bases; nucleotides not matched to a gene: 4. The DNA for the CDR3 is TGTGCCAGCAGCTTGAGCGGGGGCTACGAGCAGTACTTC. This gives the protein CASSLSGGYEQYF.

The V call is TRBV19, the J call TRBJ2-3, with a possible D match to TRBD1 (5 bases). Per germline, CDR1 LNHDA and CDR2 SQIVND (reference sequence). V was trimmed by 1 base and J by 0 bases, leaving 5 bases between them. The CDR3 sequence is 14 residues long. The CDR3 nucleotides read TGTGCCAGTAGTATAGGACAGAGCACAGATACGCAGTATTTT. Translated: CASSIGQSTDTQYF.

The chain carries TRBV18 and TRBJ1-1; no clear D gene. Germline CDR1 is KGHSH and CDR2 is LQKENI. The V end lost 0 bases, the J end lost 6 bases, and 11 bases lay between the germline ends. This CDR3 contains 14 residues. The CDR3 DNA follows: TGTGCCAGCTCACCACCGGGCCAGCCGCCTGAAGCTTTCTTT. It codes for CASSPPGQPPEAFF.